The 20 T cell receptor beta chains below come from one sample, sequenced in a study of blood T cell repertoires in COVID-19. Assay used: immunoSEQ multiplex PCR; TCRdb lists only in-frame clones, some missing. The sample comprises fewer than 350,000 clones, around 86% of which are singletons, and approximately 4.4% rests with the top ten. Sequencing was carried out using PBMCs or T cells enriched from blood (not recorded which). These receptors were obtained from a woman between 40 and 55 years old with acute COVID-19.

V usage is TRBV7-8 and J usage is TRBJ1-3; D not certain. Per the germline V gene, CDR1 is SGHVS and CDR2 is FQNEAQ. The CDR3 length is 13 residues. Trimming left V 7 bases short and J 4 bases short, with 11 bases between. In DNA form, the CDR3 reads TGTGCCAGCAAGGAGTTTATCGGAAACACCATATATTTT. This translates into CASKEFIGNTIYF.

The CDR3 sequence: CSVVSETYEQYF. CDR3 in DNA: TGCAGCGTTGTCAGTGAAACCTACGAGCAGTACTTC. The chain has TRBV29-1 and TRBJ2-7; D gene ambiguous. From germline, CDR1 is SQVTM and CDR2 ANQGSEA. The V end lost 4 bases, the J end lost 2 bases, and 9 bases lay between the germline ends. The CDR3 loop spans 12 amino acids.

The chain recombines TRBV13 with TRBJ1-4, with D maybe TRBD1 (5 bases). The ends were cut back, 2 bases at V and 7 bases at J, with 14 bases in the middle. This CDR3 spans 15 amino acids. The V gene's germline CDR1 is PRHDT and CDR2 FYEKMQ (reference sequence). The CDR3 DNA sequence: TGTGCCAGCAGCTTACGAGCGCGGGGGGGTGAAAAACTGTTTTTT. It specifies CASSLRARGGEKLFF.

This chain joins TRBV19 and TRBJ1-5, with D unclear. V lost 3 bases and J 5 bases, leaving 8 bases between the germline ends. The germline V gene has CDR1 LNHDA and CDR2 SQIVND (reference sequence). CDR3 length equals 13 residues. The CDR3 region has the DNA TGTGCCAGTAGTATTCGGGGTCATCAGCCCCAGCATTTT. This sequence encodes CASSIRGHQPQHF.

The rearrangement links TRBV9 to TRBJ2-7, with a weak D call TRBD1 (5 bases). The V gene lost 4 bases and the J gene lost 6 bases, with 17 bases spanning the gap. Germline V CDR1 and CDR2: SGDLS, YYNGEE. This CDR3 is built from 14 residues. The CDR3, as DNA: TGTGCCAGCAGCCCTACAGGTCCGTCTACCGAGCAGTACTTC. Protein product: CASSPTGPSTEQYF.

The rearrangement joins TRBV29-1 to TRBJ2-1; possible D gene TRBD2, 5 bases. Trimming pared 7 bases from V and 2 bases from J, leaving 12 bases between. The V gene's germline CDR1 is SQVTM and CDR2 ANQGSEA. The CDR3 totals 13 residues. CDR3 sequence: CSADFGPYNEQFF. Here the CDR3 DNA reads TGCAGCGCGGACTTTGGGCCCTACAATGAGCAGTTCTTC.

The CDR3 region has the DNA TGCGCCAGCAGCTTGACGACTAGCGGGACGTACAATGAGCAGTTCTTC. Encoded protein: CASSLTTSGTYNEQFF. The chain employs TRBV5-1 and TRBJ2-1; 11 nucleotides align to TRBD2. Germline CDR1 and CDR2: SGHRS and YFSETQ. V lost 1 base to trimming and J lost 4 bases; unmatched junction nucleotides: 4. CDR3 length: 16 residues.

The rearrangement joins TRBV6-5 to TRBJ2-5; D not resolved. The CDR3 consists of 13 residues. CDR1 and CDR2 (germline): MNHEY, SVGAGI. The ends were cut back, 6 bases at V and 5 bases at J, with 13 bases in the middle. This CDR3 reads CASRDGPGETQYF. Written as DNA, the CDR3 is TGTGCCAGCAGAGACGGTCCCGGGGAGACCCAGTACTTC.

The rearrangement uses TRBV29-1 and TRBJ2-1, with D unresolved. CDR3 length equals 11 residues. The germline V and J ends were trimmed by 4 bases and 11 bases, with 12 bases remaining between them. Germline V gene sequence: CDR1 SQVTM, CDR2 ANQGSEA. DNA for the CDR3: TGCAGCGTTGGTGAGTCTACGCAGCAGTTCTTC. It translates to CSVGESTQQFF.

This chain connects TRBV7-9 to TRBJ1-2, with 7 bases identical to TRBD1. J lost 8 bases, V lost 6 bases, and 9 bases had no gene match. CDR3 size: 13 residues. From germline, CDR1 is SEHNR and CDR2 FQNEAQ (reference sequence). CDR3 amino acids: CASSLPTGDGYTF. Written as DNA, the CDR3 is TGTGCCAGCAGTCTTCCCACAGGGGACGGCTACACCTTC.

The gene calls are TRBV3-1 (or the pseudogene TRBV3-2) and TRBJ2-7, with 10 bases matching TRBD2. Germline V gene lookup returns CDR1 LGHDT and CDR2 YNNKEL (reference sequence). V lost 0 bases and J lost 6; bases outside the gene matches: 5. The CDR3 has 15 residues. In DNA, the CDR3 is TGTGCCAGCAGCCAAGACTCCGCTAGCGGGGGCGAGCAGTACTTC. Its translation: CASSQDSASGGEQYF.

This clone showed up just once. This chain connects TRBV28 to TRBJ1-1, with D tentatively TRBD1 (6 bases). This CDR3 is built from 14 residues. V lost 6 bases, J lost 4 bases, and 15 bases lay in between. Per the germline V gene, CDR1 is MDHEN and CDR2 is SYDVKM. Here the CDR3 DNA reads TGTGCCAGCAGGCCTCGACAGGAGAGCACTGAAGCTTTCTTT. Amino acids: CASRPRQESTEAFF.

Points on this clone: A single base separates this from a much larger clone, so it may be a read error. This sample includes further DNA sequences coding for the same CDR3. The chain is built from TRBV11-3 and TRBJ1-1, with 7 bases fitting TRBD1. The CDR3 runs 14 residues. V trimming: 2 bases; J trimming: 1 base; junction bases outside the gene matches: 1. Germline CDR1 is SGHNT and CDR2 is YENEEA. CDR3 protein: CASSLQGGNTEAFF. CDR3 DNA: TGTGCCAGCAGCTTACAGGGGGGGAACACTGAAGCTTTCTTT.

This chain uses TRBV21-1 with TRBJ1-3; TRBD1, as called in the table, went unchecked against the DNA. TRBV21-1 is noted as a pseudogene. The CDR3 spans 21 residues. CDR3 in amino acids: CASSPDPGQVICRRSGNTIYF. The CDR3 coding sequence is TGTGCCAGCAGCCCCGATCCGGGACAGGTAATTTGCCGCCGCTCTGGAAACACCATATATTTT.

CDR3 in amino acids: CASNIQGGVFTEAFF. CDR3 sequence (DNA): TGTGCCAGCAACATTCAGGGAGGGGTTTTCACTGAAGCTTTCTTT. The V call is TRBV5-8, the J call TRBJ1-1; D is perhaps TRBD1 (5 bases). V was pared by 6 bases and J by 4 bases, with 19 bases between. CDR3 length: 15 amino acids. Germline lookup yields CDR1 SGHTS and CDR2 YDEGEE.

This chain connects TRBV3-1 (or the pseudogene TRBV3-2) to TRBJ2-3; 14 bases map to TRBD2. This CDR3 comprises 17 residues. V shed 7 bases and J 6 bases; nucleotides not matched to a gene: 12. CDR1 LGHDT and CDR2 YNNKEL come from the germline V gene (reference sequence). The CDR3 DNA reads TGTGCCAGCACGGCAAACGGACTAGCGGGAGGCTTGGATACGCAGTATTTT. Encoded protein: CASTANGLAGGLDTQYF.

The genes are TRBV6-2 or TRBV6-3 and TRBJ1-1; TRBD1 aligns across 9 bases. Germline-derived CDR1 and CDR2 are MNHEY and SVGEGT. The CDR3 consists of 12 residues. The V segment lost 3 bases and the J segment 10 bases; nucleotides outside the gene matches: 3. CDR3 in amino acids: CASSYSTGGAFF. The DNA for the CDR3 is TGTGCCAGCAGTTATTCGACAGGGGGAGCTTTCTTT.

V is TRBV6-2 or TRBV6-3 and J is TRBJ1-6; D is perhaps TRBD1 (5 bases). The V and J ends lost 2 bases and 0 bases respectively, with 11 bases between them. The CDR3 extends over 17 amino acids. Germline V lookup: CDR1 MNHEY, CDR2 SVGEGT. The CDR3 is CASSYRTYRSYNSPLHF. DNA of the CDR3: TGTGCCAGCAGTTACCGGACATATCGCTCCTATAATTCACCCCTCCACTTT.

This chain connects TRBV9 to TRBJ2-3, with TRBD2 identical over 11 bases. Trimming at V came to 8 bases and at J to 6 bases, leaving 8 bases not matched to a gene. The germline gives CDR1 SGDLS, CDR2 YYNGEE. This CDR3 region has 14 residues. In nucleotides, the CDR3 is TGTGCCAGTTCACTAGCGGGAGATTTTGATACGCAGTATTTT. This gives the protein CASSLAGDFDTQYF.

V usage is TRBV7-9 and J usage is TRBJ2-3, with D hard to call. The germline V and J ends were trimmed by 5 bases and 0 bases, with 12 bases remaining between them. Germline values: CDR1 SEHNR, CDR2 FQNEAQ (reference sequence). This CDR3 contains 15 residues. The chain's CDR3 is CASSNVRKSTDTQYF. For the CDR3, the DNA is TGTGCCAGCAGCAACGTGCGGAAGAGCACAGATACGCAGTATTTT.